This record looks at one T cell receptor beta chain sequence and its context. Its antigen is currently unknown. The TCRbeta library incorporated unique molecular identifiers. Each CDR3 protein gets one entry after TCRdb re-called the PCR reads with MiXCR. The sample shows roughly 310,000 distinct CDR3 sequences, over 20% of them seen only once. The germline CDR1 and CDR2 sequences are MNHNS and SASEGT. V was shortened by 6 bases and J by 3 bases, with 15 bases between the two germline ends. The CDR3 has 15 residues. The data were obtained in a study of T-cell reconstitution after alpha-beta-depleted transplantation in children. Notes on the study in general: Several hundred expanded graft clones reportedly were the source of alpha-beta T cells about two months after transplant. Where some patients showed high TCRbeta diversity at day 60, it came from recipient T cells and thymic progenitors that had survived.

The genes are TRBV6-1 and TRBJ1-5; D is ambiguous. The sequenced sample was PBMCs, mostly from graft donor cells, obtained 180 days after TCRalphabeta/CD19-depleted stem cell transplant. The sequence was collected from a male patient younger than 18 who had a stem cell transplant for acute lymphoblastic leukemia, so the T cells may come from the graft donor. CDR3 sequence reads: CASSPFWAYNQPQHF. The CDR3 region has the DNA TGTGCCAGCAGCCCTTTTTGGGCTTACAATCAGCCCCAGCATTTT.